This T cell receptor (beta chain) comes out of a study of cytomegalovirus exposure and HLA in healthy donors. Study-wide results and caveats: Later analysis indicated greater clonal expansion among HLA-associated TCR beta chains than among equally common other chains.

This clone was observed once. Its target is not known. The germline CDR1 and CDR2 sequences are GTSNPN and SVGIG (reference sequence). The CDR3 runs to 14 residues. Trimming took 6 bases from V and 7 from J; bases not matched to a gene: 11. In the PCR, 60 Vbeta and 13 Jbeta primers were used. Repertoires were generated with immunoSEQ multiplex PCR, while TCRdb's copy carries only in-frame clones and drops some. This sample has approximately 100,000 clones, with roughly 73% found just once. V usage is TRBV30 and J usage is TRBJ2-1, with TRBD2 identical over 8 bases. This clonotype originated in a woman aged 40 to 49 in good health and CMV-seronegative. Input material: PBMCs. The CDR3 DNA is TGTGCCTGTCCTTCGGGAGGGACGGGTAATGAGCAGTTCTTC. Translated, it gives CACPSGGTGNEQFF.